This T cell receptor (beta chain) was captured in a study of control samples from healthy donors and cancer patients. Germline CDR1 is SNHLY and CDR2 is FYNNEI. The CDR3 runs 14 residues. After removal of 6 bases from V and 2 bases from J, the junction contained 4 bases not matched to a gene. To note about this clone: Other DNA sequences within the sample encode an identical CDR3.

Sequencing used immunoSEQ multiplex PCR; TCRdb keeps in-frame clones, though not all of them. Of 110,000 to 150,000 clones in the sample, about nine tenths were seen once. Sequenced material: blood. This sequence joins TRBV2 and TRBJ1-5, with 7 bases fitting TRBD1. This TCR was recovered from a man aged 25 to 45 in good health. CDR3 region: CASRVDRGNQPQHF. CDR3 in DNA: TGTGCCAGCAGAGTCGACAGGGGCAATCAGCCCCAGCATTTT.